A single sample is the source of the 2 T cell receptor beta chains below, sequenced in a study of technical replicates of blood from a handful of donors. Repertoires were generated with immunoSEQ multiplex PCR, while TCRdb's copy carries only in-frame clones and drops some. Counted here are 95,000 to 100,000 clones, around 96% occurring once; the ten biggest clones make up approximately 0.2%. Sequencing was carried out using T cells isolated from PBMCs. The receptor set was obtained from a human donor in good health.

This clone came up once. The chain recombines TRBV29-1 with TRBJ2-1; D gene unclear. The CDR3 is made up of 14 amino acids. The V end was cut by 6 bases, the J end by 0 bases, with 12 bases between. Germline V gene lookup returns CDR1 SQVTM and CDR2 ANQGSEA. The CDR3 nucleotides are TGCAGCGTCGTTCTTGCTAGCTCCTACAATGAGCAGTTCTTC. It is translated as CSVVLASSYNEQFF.

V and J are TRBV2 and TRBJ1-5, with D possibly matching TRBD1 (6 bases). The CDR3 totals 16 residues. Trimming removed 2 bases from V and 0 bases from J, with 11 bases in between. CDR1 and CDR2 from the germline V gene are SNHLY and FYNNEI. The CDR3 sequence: CASSEQGPDSNQPQHF. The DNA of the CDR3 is TGTGCCAGCAGTGAACAGGGGCCAGATAGCAATCAGCCCCAGCATTTT.